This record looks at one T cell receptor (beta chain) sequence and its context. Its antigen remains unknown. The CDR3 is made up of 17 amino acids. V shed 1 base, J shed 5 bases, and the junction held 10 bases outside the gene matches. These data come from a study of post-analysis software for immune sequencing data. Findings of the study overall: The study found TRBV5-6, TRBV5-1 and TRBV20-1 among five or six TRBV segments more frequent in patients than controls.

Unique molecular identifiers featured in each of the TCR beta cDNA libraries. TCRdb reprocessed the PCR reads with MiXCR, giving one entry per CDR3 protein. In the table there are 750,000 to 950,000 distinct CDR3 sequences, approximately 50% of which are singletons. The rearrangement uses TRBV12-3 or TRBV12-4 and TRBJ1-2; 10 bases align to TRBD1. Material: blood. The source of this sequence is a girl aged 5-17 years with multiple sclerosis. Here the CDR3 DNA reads TGTGCCAGCAGTTTAGGTCCTCGGACAGGGGGACGGTATGGCTACACCTTC. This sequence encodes CASSLGPRTGGRYGYTF.